The following is a TCR beta chain sequence with its context. Its antigen is still unknown. This specimen comes from a study of cytomegalovirus exposure and HLA in healthy donors. Study-wide findings and caveats: An analysis was carried out at a later point. It showed that HLA-associated TCR beta chains were more clonally expanded than equally common non-associated chains. An analysis that was carried out later associated 15,000 to 20,000 TCR beta sequences with HLA alleles at 0.05 false discovery rate.

The PCR made use of 60 Vbeta and 13 Jbeta primers. Assay: immunoSEQ multiplex PCR; the TCRdb copy retains only in-frame clones and omits some. The table for this sample gives some 130,000 clones. The CDR3 is made up of 13 amino acids. CDR1 is GTSNPN and CDR2 is SVGIG in the germline V gene (reference sequence). Unmatched junction bases numbered 6, after V lost 7 bases and J lost 1 base. The chain joins TRBV30 to TRBJ2-7, with TRBD1 matching 8 bases. Sequences were obtained from PBMCs. The clonotype originates from a woman aged 40-49 years in good health and CMV-seropositive. In nucleotides, the CDR3 is TGTGCCTCGACGGACAGGGAGTCCTACGAGCAGTACTTC. Amino acid sequence: CASTDRESYEQYF.